Reported below is one T cell receptor (beta chain). The germline V and J ends were trimmed by 11 bases and 4 bases, with 22 bases remaining between them. Germline CDR1 and CDR2: KGHDR and SFDVKD. The CDR3 runs to 15 residues. This specimen comes from a study of T cells in Graves' hyperthyroidism and ophthalmopathy. It was RNA transcripts that yielded the amplified TCR beta CDR3 regions. A set of HTBI primers served as the primers for a first-round RT-PCR of the TCR CDR3. TCRdb reprocessed the multiplex PCR reads with MiXCR, giving one entry per CDR3 protein. This sample yields roughly 580,000 distinct CDR3 sequences, of which approximately 44% are seen a single time; roughly 8.2% belongs to the top ten.

The rearrangement joins TRBV24-1 to TRBJ1-2, with D tentatively TRBD1 (5 bases). This TCR came from a woman aged 18-30 years with Graves' hyperthyroidism. The specimen was peripheral blood or thyroid tissue (not recorded which). The CDR3 here is CASSDRGEISYGYTF. Written as DNA, the CDR3 is TGTGCCAGTAGTGACCGGGGGGAAATCTCCTATGGCTACACCTTC.